This T cell receptor (beta chain) originates from a study of blood T cell repertoires in COVID-19. Study-level information: PBMCs, B-cell-depleted T cells, or T cells were the source of the cDNA or gDNA that made up the material.

CDR1 and CDR2 (germline): SGHRS, YFSETQ. The CDR3 has 15 residues. Germline trimming cut 4 bases from V and 1 base from J; bases unmatched to any gene: 4. Profiling relied on immunoSEQ multiplex PCR, and the TCRdb table lists in-frame clones only, not all of them. Of some 150,000 clones listed, 85% to 90% are singletons. The chain employs TRBV5-1 and TRBJ2-2; 7 bases are a match to TRBD2. The TCR originated in an older woman with acute or convalescent COVID-19. The sequencing input was peripheral blood. The CDR3 is CASSVGLVNTGELFF. CDR3 DNA sequence: TGCGCCAGCAGCGTAGGACTAGTGAACACCGGGGAGCTGTTTTTT.